A selection of T cell receptor beta chains follows, all from one sample in a study of blood T cell repertoires in COVID-19. The assay was immunoSEQ multiplex PCR, and TCRdb's table has in-frame clones only and misses some. The sample records more than 110,000 clones, around 88% being singletons. The sequencing sample was made of peripheral blood. These receptors were obtained from a man aged 55 to 69 with active or convalescent COVID-19. CDR3s include the opening cysteine and the closing phenylalanine or tryptophan. A D gene is named only where the DNA matches it firmly. Clone size is not always given. Where it is, it says once, few, many or a class for expanded clones.

size | D | J | V | DNA | CDR3
- | TRBD2 | TRBJ2-7 | TRBV11-2 | TGTGCCAGCAGCACTGGACTAGTAGGCGGGGAGCAGTACTTC | CASSTGLVGGEQYF
- | - | TRBJ1-1 | TRBV7-2 | TGTGCCAGCAGCTTCGACACAACTCTCTCTGCTTTCTTT | CASSFDTTLSAFF
- | - | TRBJ1-1 | TRBV7-9 | TGTGCCAGCAGCTTACAGGGCGGGGGCACTGAAGCTTTCTTT | CASSLQGGGTEAFF
- | TRBD1 | TRBJ1-2 | TRBV28 | TGTGCCAGCAGGGGGGGAGGGGACAGGGAAGGTGGCTACACCTTC | CASRGGGDREGGYTF
- | TRBD1 | TRBJ1-5 | TRBV4-2 | TGTGCCAGCAGACCCACAGGGGGGGATCAGCCCCAGCATTTT | CASRPTGGDQPQHF
- | - | TRBJ2-5 | TRBV27 | TGTGCCAGCAGCGTCTCCGTGAGCGGACAAGAGACCCAGTACTTC | CASSVSVSGQETQYF
- | TRBD1 | TRBJ1-3 | TRBV30 | TGTGCCTGGAGGAACCGGGACAGCGCCACTGGAAACACCATATATTTT | CAWRNRDSATGNTIYF
- | - | TRBJ2-3 | TRBV7-9 | TGTGCCAGCAGCCCCTCGGGGGGCAGAGATACGCAGTATTTT | CASSPSGGRDTQYF
once | TRBD1 | TRBJ2-1 | TRBV6-2/TRBV6-3 | TGTGCCAGCAGTTACTTGGGACAGAACAATGAGCAGTTCTTC | CASSYLGQNNEQFF
- | TRBD1 | TRBJ1-1 | TRBV7-3 | TGTGCCAGCAGCCCCTCAGGGGGGAGAACTGAAGCTTTCTTT | CASSPSGGRTEAFF
- | TRBD2 | TRBJ2-3 | TRBV5-1 | TGCGCCAGCAGCTTGACTAGCGGAGATACGCAGTATTTT | CASSLTSGDTQYF
- | - | TRBJ2-7 | TRBV19 | TGTGCCAGTAGTCTAACCAGGGATAGCGGCTACGAGCAGTACTTC | CASSLTRDSGYEQYF
- | - | TRBJ2-7 | TRBV23-1 | TGCGCCAGCAGTCGAGTGACGGGGACCTACGAGCAGTACTTC | CASSRVTGTYEQYF
- | TRBD1 | TRBJ2-7 | TRBV10-3 | TGTGCCAGCCGGGACAGGGCCTCCTACGAGCAGTACTTC | CASRDRASYEQYF
- | TRBD1 | TRBJ1-2 | TRBV6-5 | TGTGCCAGCTTTCACAGGGGACTGATCTATGGCTACACCTTC | CASFHRGLIYGYTF
- | - | TRBJ2-7 | TRBV4-1 | TGCGCCAGCAGCCAAGCCATCTACGAGCAGTACTTC | CASSQAIYEQYF
few | - | TRBJ1-2 | TRBV7-3 | TGTGCCAGCAGTAAACAGGAGGGCTATGGCTACACCTTC | CASSKQEGYGYTF
- | - | TRBJ1-2 | TRBV4-1 | TGCGCCAGCAGCGAGCAGGGACACTCACGCTATGGCTACACCTTC | CASSEQGHSRYGYTF